Below, 23 T cell receptor beta chains from the same sample are listed, as sequenced in a study of blood T cell repertoires in COVID-19. Assay used: immunoSEQ multiplex PCR; TCRdb lists only in-frame clones, some missing. The table has 150,000 to 200,000 clones, over 70% seen once. The sequenced material came from PBMCs or T cells enriched from blood (not recorded which). The source of these receptors is a man aged 55 to 69 who had been exposed to COVID-19.

J is TRBJ2-2 and V is TRBV27, with 7 nucleotides matching TRBD2. V was pared by 2 bases and J by 8 bases, with 17 bases of the junction left unmatched. The CDR3 consists of 18 residues. In germline, CDR1 is MNHEY, CDR2 SMNVEV (reference sequence). CDR3 DNA: TGTGCCAGCAGTTTAAAGGAGGGTCGGGAGGCTTATCGGGGGGAGCTGTTTTTT. This sequence encodes CASSLKEGREAYRGELFF.

This rearrangement joins TRBV6-2 or TRBV6-3 to TRBJ2-1; TRBD1 aligns across 11 bases. There are 16 residues in the CDR3. Germline V gene data show CDR1 as MNHEY and CDR2 as SVGEGT. With V trimmed by 6 bases and J by 4 bases, 8 bases remained unmatched. DNA of the CDR3: TGTGCCAGCAGCATACATGGGACAGGGGGTTACAATGAGCAGTTCTTC. This gives the protein CASSIHGTGGYNEQFF.

This chain links TRBV5-1 with TRBJ1-2; possibly TRBD1 for D (6 bases). V gave up 4 bases and J gave up 8 bases, with 15 bases separating them. The CDR3 loop spans 13 amino acids. CDR1 is SGHRS and CDR2 is YFSETQ in the germline V gene. Here the CDR3 reads CASSMTGTEGYTF. For the CDR3, the DNA is TGCGCCAGCAGCATGACAGGAACCGAAGGCTACACCTTC. The full variable domain, with the rest looked up from reference TRBV5-1 and TRBJ1-2, is KAGVTQTPRYLIKTRGQQVTLSCSPISGHRSVSWYQQTPGQGLQFLFEYFSETQRNKGNFPGRFSGRQFSNSRSEMNVSTLELGDSALYLCASSMTGTEGYTFGSGTRLTVV.

This chain joins TRBV5-4 and TRBJ2-7; 7 bases are a match to TRBD2. CDR1 is SGHNT, CDR2 YYREEE, per germline (reference sequence). The CDR3 is 15 residues long. Losses at the gene ends were 4 bases for V and 3 bases for J; bases not matched to a gene: 10. CDR3 region: CASSRGGDRSYEQYF. CDR3 DNA: TGTGCCAGCAGCCGCGGGGGTGACAGAAGCTACGAGCAGTACTTC.

The chain recombines TRBV30 with TRBJ2-7; TRBD1 matches 9 bases. The CDR3 consists of 11 residues. With 6 bases clipped from V and 6 bases from J, the junction kept 3 bases outside the gene matches. CDR1 and CDR2 from the germline V gene are GTSNPN and SVGIG (reference sequence). Here the CDR3 reads CACTGGSEQYF. CDR3 nucleotides: TGTGCCTGTACAGGGGGCAGCGAGCAGTACTTC.

The chain is built from TRBV9 and TRBJ2-7, with unresolved D. Trimming removed 3 bases from V and 5 bases from J, with 12 bases in between. The CDR3 extends over 13 amino acids. Per germline, CDR1 SGDLS and CDR2 YYNGEE. The CDR3 DNA follows: TGTGCCAGCAGCGGAACGACTCCTAACGAGCAGTACTTC. It codes for CASSGTTPNEQYF.

The chain is built from TRBV5-6 and TRBJ1-2; D perhaps matches TRBD1 (6 bases). Germline CDR1 and CDR2: SGHDT and YYEEEE. This CDR3 contains 15 residues. V was clipped by 0 bases and J by 9 bases, with 18 bases between them. The CDR3 spells CASSLEGQPIMSYTF. For the CDR3, the DNA is TGTGCCAGCAGCTTGGAAGGACAGCCGATCATGAGCTACACCTTC.

The chain employs TRBV12-5 and TRBJ2-3; possible D gene TRBD2, 6 bases. CDR3 length equals 14 residues. Germline V CDR1 and CDR2: LGHNT, FRNRAP. V was shortened by 1 base and J by 2 bases, with 7 bases between the two germline ends. CDR3 coding DNA: TGTGCTAGTGGTTTGGGGACTATCACAGATACGCAGTATTTT. Translation gives CASGLGTITDTQYF.

V is TRBV5-1 and J is TRBJ2-1; 8 bases are a match to TRBD1. Germline-derived CDR1 and CDR2 are SGHRS and YFSETQ. The CDR3 has 15 residues. V dropped 3 bases and J dropped 6; count of bases not matched to a gene: 8. Here the CDR3 DNA reads TGCGCCAGCAGCTATACCGGGACAGGTCCCAATGAGCAGTTCTTC. Translated: CASSYTGTGPNEQFF.

The chain has TRBV7-3 and TRBJ2-3; D is perhaps TRBD2 (5 bases). Looked up from germline, CDR1 is SGHTA and CDR2 is FQGTGA. The V end was cut by 5 bases, the J end by 5 bases, with 17 bases between. CDR3 length: 15 residues. The chain's CDR3 is CASSPSTRFQDTQYF. The DNA for the CDR3 is TGTGCCAGCAGCCCCAGCACTAGGTTCCAAGATACGCAGTATTTT.

This sequence joins TRBV6-1 and TRBJ2-7; TRBD1 agrees at 7 bases. The CDR3 has 14 amino acids. The V gene end was trimmed by 0 bases and the J gene end by 4 bases; junction bases not matched to a gene: 3. The V gene's germline CDR1 is MNHNS and CDR2 SASEGT. The CDR3 here is CASSEAGTVYEQYF. The CDR3 DNA sequence: TGTGCCAGCAGTGAAGCGGGGACAGTTTACGAGCAGTACTTC.

This chain uses TRBV9 with TRBJ2-5, with 7 bases fitting TRBD1. Germline loops: CDR1 SGDLS, CDR2 YYNGEE. V trimming: 3 bases; J trimming: 1 base; junction bases outside the gene matches: 6. The CDR3 covers 15 residues. The CDR3 region is CASSARDSIQETQYF. The CDR3, as DNA: TGTGCCAGCAGCGCCCGGGACAGCATCCAAGAGACCCAGTACTTC.

V is TRBV4-3 and J is TRBJ2-3; 7 nucleotides match TRBD2. V lost 1 base and J lost 5; bases outside the gene matches: 3. The germline CDR1 and CDR2 sequences are LGHNA and YSLEER. This CDR3 is 14 amino acids long. The CDR3 loop reads CASSQALAGDTQYF. The CDR3 DNA is TGCGCCAGCAGCCAAGCTTTAGCGGGAGATACGCAGTATTTT.

The chain has TRBV7-8 and TRBJ1-6, with D perhaps matching TRBD1 (6 bases). Trimming removed 4 bases from V and 6 bases from J, with 13 bases in between. The CDR3 contains 15 residues. Germline values: CDR1 SGHVS, CDR2 FQNEAQ. CDR3 sequence reads: CASSWAWTANSPLHF. The CDR3 DNA is TGTGCCAGCAGCTGGGCATGGACAGCTAATTCACCCCTCCACTTT.

The V and J genes are TRBV19 and TRBJ1-5; possibly TRBD1 for D (5 bases). The CDR3 totals 16 residues. Per germline, CDR1 LNHDA and CDR2 SQIVND (reference sequence). V lost 8 bases and J 6 bases, leaving 23 bases between the germline ends. This CDR3 reads CASQAPAGLGSQPQHF. The DNA of the CDR3 is TGTGCCAGTCAGGCTCCGGCAGGGCTGGGCAGTCAGCCCCAGCATTTT.

This chain uses TRBV7-8 with TRBJ1-1; TRBD1 matches at 7 bases. This CDR3 contains 13 residues. Germline loops: CDR1 SGHVS, CDR2 FQNEAQ. V was pared by 4 bases and J by 7 bases, with 6 bases of the junction left unmatched. CDR3 DNA sequence: TGTGCCAGCAGCTGGGGACAGATAGGTGAAGCTTTCTTT. It specifies CASSWGQIGEAFF.

The CDR3 sequence is CASSVSATNEKLFF. Written as DNA, the CDR3 is TGCGCCAGCAGTGTCAGTGCAACTAATGAAAAACTGTTTTTT. The genes are TRBV10-1 and TRBJ1-4; no definite D call. The germline V gene encodes CDR1 WNHNN and CDR2 SYGVQD (reference sequence). V was trimmed by 4 bases and J by 0 bases, leaving 6 bases between them. The CDR3 has 14 residues.

This clone showed up just once. The V and J genes are TRBV5-4 and TRBJ2-5; TRBD1 might be the D (6 bases). V lost 4 bases and J lost 1, with 11 bases in between. CDR1 and CDR2 from the germline V gene are SGHNT and YYREEE (reference sequence). This CDR3 has 14 amino acids. DNA of the CDR3: TGTGCCAGCAGCAGAACACAGGGCCAAGAGACCCAGTACTTC. This encodes CASSRTQGQETQYF. Based on the CDR3 plus reference TRBV5-4 and TRBJ2-5, the full variable domain is ETGVTQSPTHLIKTRGQQVTLRCSSQSGHNTVSWYQQALGQGPQFIFQYYREEENGRGNFPPRFSGLQFPNYSSELNVNALELDDSALYLCASSRTQGQETQYFGPGTRLLVL.

This chain connects TRBV30 to TRBJ1-5; D ambiguous. The germline gives CDR1 GTSNPN, CDR2 SVGIG (reference sequence). Trimming took off 3 bases at V and 4 bases at J, with 13 bases between the two ends. The CDR3 covers 14 residues. The CDR3 DNA reads TGTGCCTGGAGCCCTGGAAGCGGGAATCAGCCCCAGCATTTT. Residues: CAWSPGSGNQPQHF. Drawing the rest from reference TRBV30 and TRBJ1-5, the complete variable domain is SQTIHQWPATLVQPVGSPLSLECTVEGTSNPNLYWYRQAAGRGLQLLFYSVGIGQISSEVPQNLSASRPQDRQFILSSKKLLLSDSGFYLCAWSPGSGNQPQHFGDGTRLSIL.

This clone was seen repeatedly, ten times or more. This chain connects TRBV7-9 to TRBJ2-3; TRBD1 agrees at 7 bases. After removal of 3 bases from V and 6 bases from J, the junction contained 12 bases not matched to a gene. Germline V gives CDR1 SEHNR, CDR2 FQNEAQ (reference sequence). There are 16 residues in the CDR3. The CDR3 protein is CASSLGTATWTDTQYF. DNA for the CDR3: TGTGCCAGCAGCTTGGGGACAGCAACCTGGACGGATACGCAGTATTTT.

The chain links TRBV9 to TRBJ1-3; a weak D match, TRBD1 (6 bases). Per the germline V gene, CDR1 is SGDLS and CDR2 is YYNGEE. V shed 3 bases and J shed 4 bases, with 14 bases lying between them. The CDR3 has 15 amino acids. The CDR3 spells CASSAITGTGNTIYF. The CDR3 region has the DNA TGTGCCAGCAGCGCCATTACAGGGACGGGAAACACCATATATTTT.

The chain carries TRBV3-1 (or the pseudogene TRBV3-2) and TRBJ2-7; D perhaps matches TRBD2 (5 bases). The CDR3 loop spans 13 amino acids. V lost 1 base, J lost 3 bases, and 7 bases lay in between. CDR1 and CDR2 from the germline V gene are LGHDT and YNNKEL (reference sequence). The CDR3 loop is CASSQGLHYEQYF. The CDR3 DNA follows: TGTGCCAGCAGCCAAGGACTACACTACGAGCAGTACTTC.

This chain joins TRBV27 and TRBJ1-1; D gene uncertain. Germline values: CDR1 MNHEY, CDR2 SMNVEV (reference sequence). Trimming removed 6 bases at V and 1 base at J, with 6 bases between. This CDR3 is 12 amino acids long. The chain's CDR3 is CASRTGNTEAFF. As DNA, the CDR3 is TGTGCCAGCAGGACGGGGAACACTGAAGCTTTCTTT.